Below are 5 T cell receptor beta chains sequenced from a single sample in a study of CD4 T cells in relation to SARS-CoV-2 and coronaviruses. The table came from immunoSEQ multiplex PCR; TCRdb's copy has only in-frame clones and leaves some out. This repertoire shows about 65,000 clones, about nine tenths found once; its top ten account for over 1.5%. Unexposed donor CD4+ T cells date from about 2011-2018, before the COVID-19 pandemic. Sequenced input: memory CD4+ T cells from PBMCs. Source of these receptors: a human donor in good health.

Only one count was recorded for this clone. Germline is not matched at one junction end, which may reflect a read error. The rearrangement links TRBV28 to TRBJ2-1, with D maybe TRBD2 (5 bases). CDR3 size: 12 residues. Germline V CDR1 and CDR2: MDHEN, SYDVKM. CDR3 amino acids: CASSLWDSPCLF. DNA for the CDR3: TGTGCCAGCAGTTTATGGGACTCCCCTTGTCTCTTC.

This chain connects TRBV6-2 or TRBV6-3 to TRBJ2-2; D may correspond to TRBD1 or TRBD2 (7 bases each). The germline V gene has CDR1 MNHEY and CDR2 SVGEGT. Between the trimmed V and J ends, which lost 7 bases and 3 bases, there was a span of 15 bases. This CDR3 is 15 amino acids long. The CDR3 bases are TGTGCCAGCATCCCGGGGGGACAGTACACCGGGGAGCTGTTTTTT. Translated, it gives CASIPGGQYTGELFF.

The rearrangement joins TRBV5-1 to TRBJ1-1, with no clear D. V was cut by 0 bases and J by 1 base, with 7 bases left in between. The CDR3 is made up of 14 amino acids. Germline CDR1 SGHRS, CDR2 YFSETQ. The CDR3, as DNA: TGCGCCAGCAGCTTGGGTCCCTGGAACACTGAAGCTTTCTTT. Translated: CASSLGPWNTEAFF.

This chain joins TRBV28 and TRBJ1-4; D remains ambiguous. V gave up 5 bases and J gave up 8 bases, with 6 bases separating them. The V gene's germline CDR1 is MDHEN and CDR2 SYDVKM. This CDR3 has 11 residues. As DNA, the CDR3 is TGTGCCAGCAGTCGCCAAGAAAAACTGTTTTTT. This translates into CASSRQEKLFF. Drawing the rest from reference TRBV28 and TRBJ1-4, the complete variable domain is DVKVTQSSRYLVKRTGEKVFLECVQDMDHENMFWYRQDPGLGLRLIYFSYDVKMKEKGDIPEGYSVSREKKERFSLILESASTNQTSMYLCASSRQEKLFFGSGTQLSVL.

The chain is built from TRBV20-1 and TRBJ1-6; 9 bases are shared with TRBD1. Per the germline V gene, CDR1 is DFQATT and CDR2 is SNEGSKA (reference sequence). Trimming cost V 3 bases and J 5 bases; bases outside gene matches: 8. The CDR3 is 16 residues long. The CDR3 loop reads CSASKIQGANNSPLHF. The CDR3 region has the DNA TGCAGTGCTAGTAAAATACAGGGGGCAAATAATTCACCCCTCCACTTT.